This passage covers 27 T cell receptor beta chains from one sample sequenced in a study of blood T cells in healthy people across ages. Then a second PCR, running about 6 to 11 cycles, was carried out with a sample-barcoded 5' primer and a J-beta primer mix. TCRdb ran MiXCR on the 5' RACE reads and lists one entry per CDR3 protein. The sample holds hundreds of thousands of distinct CDR3 sequences; just over 55% are singletons and the top ten take under 30%. Sample: blood. The receptors derive from a middle-aged man in good health.

The rearrangement uses TRBV2 and TRBJ2-1; possibly TRBD2 for D (6 bases). The end of the DNA fits TRBJ2-7 better, so the J call may be wrong. CDR1 and CDR2 from the germline V gene are SNHLY and FYNNEI. The CDR3 totals 16 residues. The CDR3 region is CASRSSARVSYNEQYF. The CDR3 DNA is TGTGCCAGCAGATCTAGCGCCCGGGTCTCCTACAATGAGCAGTACTTC.

This clonotype was seen ten or more times. The CDR3 reads CASSPNFGLYNEQYF. Written as DNA, the CDR3 is TGTGCCAGCAGCCCTAACTTCGGGCTTTACAATGAGCAGTACTTC. V is TRBV9 and J is TRBJ2-5, with no clear D. V was cut by 4 bases and J by 11 bases, with 24 bases left in between. CDR3 size: 15 residues. Germline values: CDR1 SGDLS, CDR2 YYNGEE.

This chain connects TRBV20-1 to TRBJ2-3, with D possibly TRBD1 on 6 matching bases. This CDR3 is built from 14 residues. Germline V gene lookup returns CDR1 DFQATT and CDR2 SNEGSKA (reference sequence). V gave up 4 bases and J gave up 4 bases, with 15 bases separating them. CDR3 protein: CSAKTGFQPDTQYF. Here the CDR3 DNA reads TGCAGTGCTAAAACAGGGTTTCAACCAGATACGCAGTATTTT.

This clonotype was counted ten times or more. The chain carries TRBV10-3 and TRBJ2-5; D possibly matches TRBD1 or TRBD2 (5 bases each). From germline, CDR1 is ENHRY and CDR2 SYGVKD. Trimming removed 4 bases from V and 3 bases from J, with 12 bases in between. The CDR3 loop spans 14 amino acids. CDR3 coding DNA: TGTGCCATCAGTGGCCGGGGCAAGAAAGAGACCCAGTACTTC. Translation: CAISGRGKKETQYF.

CDR3 protein: CAIIMGTEAFF. Written as DNA, the CDR3 is TGTGCCATCATTATGGGTACTGAAGCTTTCTTT. The chain links TRBV27 to TRBJ1-1; D ambiguous. The CDR3 runs to 11 residues. Germline loops: CDR1 MNHEY, CDR2 SMNVEV (reference sequence). Trimming removed 10 bases from V and 5 bases from J, with 11 bases in between.

Only a few counts were recorded for this clonotype. The V call is TRBV29-1, the J call TRBJ1-6, with D unresolved. Germline V gene data show CDR1 as SQVTM and CDR2 as ANQGSEA. Trimming removed 7 bases at V and 9 bases at J, with 16 bases between. CDR3 size: 13 residues. The CDR3 region has the DNA TGCAGCGCCGAGGCGGCCCCCGGTTCACCCCTCCACTTT. Its protein is CSAEAAPGSPLHF.

This clonotype has ten or more counts. This chain links TRBV4-3 with TRBJ2-7; D is uncertain. The germline CDR1 and CDR2 sequences are LGHNA and YSLEER. CDR3 size: 14 residues. V was pared by 0 bases and J by 2 bases, with 8 bases between. Written as DNA, the CDR3 is TGCGCCAGCAGCCAAGATAGGAATACCTACGAGCAGTACTTC. Protein product: CASSQDRNTYEQYF.

CDR3 coding DNA: TGTGCCAGCAGCTTCAGGACTAGCACAGATACGCAGTATTTT. This encodes CASSFRTSTDTQYF. J is TRBJ2-3 and V is TRBV13; D is possibly TRBD2 (5 bases). The V end was cut by 3 bases, the J end by 0 bases, with 7 bases between. Germline CDR1 PRHDT, CDR2 FYEKMQ (reference sequence). This CDR3 is 14 amino acids long.

The chain is built from TRBV7-8 and TRBJ2-5, with TRBD1 identical over 7 bases. CDR3 size: 15 residues. Germline V CDR1 and CDR2: SGHVS, FQNEAQ. The junction had 16 bases not matched to a gene; V was cut back by 10 bases and J by 5 bases. The CDR3, as DNA: TGTGCCATCTCTAGAGAATGGGGCAGGGGGGAGACCCAGTACTTC. The encoded protein is CAISREWGRGETQYF.

This clonotype was found a few times. The genes are TRBV6-2 or TRBV6-3 and TRBJ2-1; TRBD2 matches at 10 bases. Germline V lookup: CDR1 MNHEY, CDR2 SVGEGT. The length of the CDR3 is 16 residues. The J segment lost 11 bases and the V segment lost 0 bases, leaving 10 bases of the junction unmatched. The CDR3: CASSYSRLAGERQQFF. The DNA of the CDR3 is TGTGCCAGCAGTTACTCTAGGCTAGCGGGAGAACGGCAGCAGTTCTTC.

The rearrangement uses TRBV7-3 and TRBJ2-1; possibly TRBD1 for D (7 bases). The CDR3 extends over 15 amino acids. The germline V gene has CDR1 SGHTA and CDR2 FQGTGA. Trimming took 1 base from V and 4 from J, leaving 11 bases between them. The CDR3 loop is CASSLSGTAYNEQFF. In DNA, the CDR3 is TGTGCCAGCAGCTTAAGCGGGACAGCATACAATGAGCAGTTCTTC.

The V call is TRBV9, the J call TRBJ2-1; tentatively, D is TRBD1 (5 bases). Germline V gives CDR1 SGDLS, CDR2 YYNGEE. The CDR3 is made up of 13 amino acids. The V gene lost 3 bases and the J gene lost 7 bases, with 11 bases spanning the gap. CDR3 sequence: CASSALGVNEQFF. The DNA for the CDR3 is TGTGCCAGCAGCGCATTAGGGGTGAATGAGCAGTTCTTC.

The V call is TRBV7-3, the J call TRBJ2-1; 9 bases match TRBD2. Trimming took 5 bases from V and 15 from J; bases not matched to a gene: 11. The CDR3 is 13 amino acids. Germline V CDR1 and CDR2: SGHTA, FQGTGA. The CDR3 DNA sequence: TGTGCCAGCAGCCTAGCGGGGCTCCCCGAATTGTTCTTC. Translating it yields CASSLAGLPELFF.

V is TRBV9 and J is TRBJ1-2; perhaps TRBD1 as D (5 bases). The CDR3 is 13 residues long. V was pared by 1 base and J by 8 bases, with 12 bases between. The germline V gene encodes CDR1 SGDLS and CDR2 YYNGEE. The DNA of the CDR3 is TGTGCCAGCAGCGTATATCCGGGGGAGGGCTACACCTTC. Protein: CASSVYPGEGYTF.

This sequence joins TRBV12-3 or TRBV12-4 and TRBJ2-5, with 11 bases identical to TRBD2. The DNA matches TRBJ2-7 better at its end, which makes the J call doubtful. The CDR3 covers 14 residues. CDR3 sequence: CASSKTSGSSEQYF. CDR3 bases: TGTGCCAGCAGCAAAACTAGCGGGAGCTCCGAGCAGTACTTC.

This chain uses TRBV6-5 with TRBJ2-3; D is uncertain. From germline, CDR1 is MNHEY and CDR2 SVGAGI. This CDR3 is 16 amino acids long. Between the trimmed V and J ends, which lost 6 bases and 0 bases, there was a span of 16 bases. As DNA, the CDR3 is TGTGCCAGCAGGCATCACGACATGGCTAGCACAGATACGCAGTATTTT. Residues: CASRHHDMASTDTQYF.

The V gene is TRBV29-1, the J gene TRBJ2-2; TRBD2 might be the D (6 bases). The V gene's germline CDR1 is SQVTM and CDR2 ANQGSEA. This CDR3 comprises 14 residues. The V and J ends lost 7 bases and 4 bases respectively, with 16 bases between them. CDR3 nucleotides: TGCAGCGCCCGGGCTGGAGGGATCACCGGGGAGCTGTTTTTT. Translated: CSARAGGITGELFF.

A few counts support this clonotype. This chain joins TRBV7-8 and TRBJ2-7; unclear D gene. The V and J ends lost 7 bases and 5 bases respectively, with 9 bases between them. Germline assignment: CDR1 SGHVS and CDR2 FQNEAQ. The CDR3 runs to 11 residues. DNA of the CDR3: TGTGCCAGCACCCCCGGACACGAGCAGTACTTC. It encodes CASTPGHEQYF.

The V gene is TRBV7-9, the J gene TRBJ2-5, with 7 nucleotides matching TRBD1. The J call is in doubt because the DNA end fits TRBJ2-7 better. Germline V gives CDR1 SEHNR, CDR2 FQNEAQ (reference sequence). CDR3 size: 15 residues. The CDR3 DNA is TGTGCCAGCAGCTTCCGGGACAGCCCACCCTACGAGCAGTACTTC. As protein: CASSFRDSPPYEQYF.

This chain connects TRBV18 to TRBJ2-7, with D perhaps matching TRBD1 (6 bases). This CDR3 contains 15 residues. Germline CDR1 reads KGHSH; CDR2 reads LQKENI. Trimming shortened V by 2 bases and J by 7 bases, and 18 bases separated the two germline ends. Here the CDR3 reads CASSPETGSYNEQYF. The CDR3 coding sequence is TGTGCCAGCTCACCAGAGACAGGCTCCTACAATGAGCAGTACTTC.

This clonotype was recorded at least ten times. This chain uses TRBV12-3 or TRBV12-4 with TRBJ2-3, with a weak D call TRBD2 (6 bases). This CDR3 is 14 amino acids long. Trimming took 2 bases from V and 5 from J, leaving 11 bases between them. CDR3 DNA: TGTGCCAGCAGTTTAATGGGACTCCAAGATACGCAGTATTTT. Its protein product is CASSLMGLQDTQYF.

The chain recombines TRBV6-6 with TRBJ1-2; 7 bases agree with TRBD1. Trimming removed 8 bases from V and 6 bases from J; junction bases left unmatched: 9. The germline CDR1 and CDR2 sequences are MNHNY and SVGAGI (reference sequence). The CDR3 runs 13 residues. CDR3 sequence reads: CASRIDRVDGYTF. DNA for the CDR3: TGTGCCAGCCGCATCGACAGGGTAGATGGCTACACCTTC.

The V and J genes are TRBV10-3 and TRBJ2-5, with 8 bases aligning to TRBD2. Germline V gene sequence: CDR1 ENHRY, CDR2 SYGVKD. Trimming cost V 5 bases and J 2 bases; bases outside gene matches: 7. The CDR3 length is 15 residues. CDR3 sequence (DNA): TGTGCCATCAGTAGGGCGGGGGGAAGTCAAGAGACCCAGTACTTC. This sequence encodes CAISRAGGSQETQYF.

The chain has TRBV4-1 and TRBJ1-1; D ambiguous. The germline gives CDR1 MGHRA, CDR2 YSYEKL. This CDR3 has 13 amino acids. V lost 1 base, J lost 9 bases, and 12 bases lay in between. CDR3 in DNA: TGCGCCAGCAGCCAAGGGCATTCTGAACAAGCTTTCTTT. It specifies CASSQGHSEQAFF.

The chain carries TRBV6-1 and TRBJ1-1; D uncertain. This CDR3 comprises 13 residues. The V end was cut by 3 bases, the J end by 3 bases, with 8 bases between. Germline CDR1 and CDR2: MNHNS and SASEGT. The CDR3 sequence: CASSDKLDTEAFF. CDR3 coding DNA: TGTGCCAGCAGTGATAAGCTAGACACTGAAGCTTTCTTT.

The rearrangement links TRBV10-2 to TRBJ2-7; D gene uncertain. The CDR3 totals 16 residues. From germline, CDR1 is WSHSY and CDR2 SAAADI. Trimming took 0 bases from V and 0 from J, leaving 12 bases between them. DNA of the CDR3: TGCGCCAGCAGTGAGTCTGGAACTACCAGCTCCTACGAGCAGTACTTC. Encoded protein: CASSESGTTSSYEQYF.

The chain recombines TRBV20-1 with TRBJ2-1; 10 bases agree with TRBD2. Germline loops: CDR1 DFQATT, CDR2 SNEGSKA (reference sequence). V shed 0 bases and J 10 bases; nucleotides not matched to a gene: 0. This CDR3 region has 12 residues. In DNA, the CDR3 is TGCAGTGCTAGAGATAGCGGGAGGGAGCAGTTCTTC. This gives the protein CSARDSGREQFF.